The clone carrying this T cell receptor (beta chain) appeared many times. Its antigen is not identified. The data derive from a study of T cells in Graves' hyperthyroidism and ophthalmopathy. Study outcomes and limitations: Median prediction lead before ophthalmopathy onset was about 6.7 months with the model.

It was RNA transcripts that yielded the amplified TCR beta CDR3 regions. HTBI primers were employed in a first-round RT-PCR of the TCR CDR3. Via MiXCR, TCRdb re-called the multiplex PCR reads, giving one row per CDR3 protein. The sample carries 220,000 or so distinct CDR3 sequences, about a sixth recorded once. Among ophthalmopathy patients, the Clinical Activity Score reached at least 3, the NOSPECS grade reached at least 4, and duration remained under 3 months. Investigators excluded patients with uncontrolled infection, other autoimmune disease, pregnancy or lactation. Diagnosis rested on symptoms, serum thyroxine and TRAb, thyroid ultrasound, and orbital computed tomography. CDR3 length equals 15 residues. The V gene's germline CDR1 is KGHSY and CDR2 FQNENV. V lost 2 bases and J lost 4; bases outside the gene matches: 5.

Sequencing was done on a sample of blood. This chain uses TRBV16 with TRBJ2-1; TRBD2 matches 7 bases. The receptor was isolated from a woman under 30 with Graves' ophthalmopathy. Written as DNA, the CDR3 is TGTGCCAGCAGCCAAGGGGGAGGGCCTTACAATGAGCAGTTCTTC. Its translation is CASSQGGGPYNEQFF.